These T cell receptor beta chains were read from a single sample in a study of shared clonotypes between healthy human individuals. Profiling relied on immunoSEQ multiplex PCR, and the TCRdb table lists in-frame clones only, not all of them. The table shows about 2.2 million clones, with about 93% occurring only once. Sequencing was carried out using naive CD8+ T cells from PBMCs. The receptor set was obtained from a young man in good health. Some clones in this sample may be carry-over from other donors' samples. The CDR3 runs from the conserved cysteine through the conserved F or W. The order of the fields is clone size, D gene, V gene, J gene, CDR3 protein, CDR3 DNA. D genes are given only for firm matches. Not all rows give a size; the values are once, few, many and, for expanded clones, a class.

clone_size: -; d_call: TRBD2; v_call: TRBV28; j_call: TRBJ2-5; cdr3_aa: CASSSYSSGAFRETQYF; cdr3_nt: TGTGCCAGCAGTTCCTACTCTAGCGGGGCCTTCCGGGAGACCCAGTACTTC
clone_size: -; d_call: TRBD1; v_call: TRBV4-1; j_call: TRBJ2-7; cdr3_aa: CASSHTTTGVYEQYF; cdr3_nt: TGCGCCAGCAGCCACACCACGACAGGGGTTTACGAGCAGTACTTC
clone_size: -; d_call: TRBD1; v_call: TRBV29-1; j_call: TRBJ1-2; cdr3_aa: CSVTGGGPPGYTF; cdr3_nt: TGCAGCGTCACAGGGGGCGGACCCCCTGGCTACACCTTC
clone_size: once; d_call: -; v_call: TRBV7-6; j_call: TRBJ2-7; cdr3_aa: CASSPRSSYEQYF; cdr3_nt: TGTGCCAGCAGCCCGAGGAGCTCCTACGAGCAGTACTTC
clone_size: -; d_call: -; v_call: TRBV27; j_call: TRBJ1-1; cdr3_aa: CASSFQDQSGAFF; cdr3_nt: TGTGCCAGCAGTTTTCAGGACCAGTCCGGAGCTTTCTTT
clone_size: -; d_call: TRBD2; v_call: TRBV12-5; j_call: TRBJ2-5; cdr3_aa: CASAPDFPSGVEETQYF; cdr3_nt: TGTGCTAGTGCCCCCGACTTTCCTAGCGGGGTGGAAGAGACCCAGTACTTC
clone_size: -; d_call: TRBD2; v_call: TRBV9; j_call: TRBJ2-5; cdr3_aa: CASSVTGGGTRETQYF; cdr3_nt: TGTGCCAGCAGCGTGACGGGAGGGGGTACAAGAGAGACCCAGTACTTC
clone_size: -; d_call: TRBD1; v_call: TRBV11-2; j_call: TRBJ1-2; cdr3_aa: CASSLDTTGGWDYGYTF; cdr3_nt: TGTGCCAGCAGCTTAGACACGACAGGGGGCTGGGACTATGGCTACACCTTC
clone_size: -; d_call: TRBD2; v_call: TRBV18; j_call: TRBJ2-3; cdr3_aa: CASSPRREGTDTQYF; cdr3_nt: TGTGCCAGCTCACCTCGGCGGGAGGGCACAGATACGCAGTATTTT
clone_size: -; d_call: TRBD2; v_call: TRBV27; j_call: TRBJ2-5; cdr3_aa: CASSPGTSGSNQVTQYF; cdr3_nt: TGTGCCAGCAGTCCAGGGACTAGCGGGAGTAACCAAGTGACCCAGTACTTC
clone_size: once; d_call: -; v_call: TRBV6-5; j_call: TRBJ2-7; cdr3_aa: CASSYSDGDEQYF; cdr3_nt: TGTGCCAGCAGTTACTCGGACGGGGACGAGCAGTACTTC
clone_size: -; d_call: -; v_call: TRBV5-5; j_call: TRBJ2-7; cdr3_aa: CASSLYRVFPYEQYF; cdr3_nt: TGTGCCAGCAGCTTATACAGGGTTTTTCCCTACGAGCAGTACTTC
clone_size: -; d_call: -; v_call: TRBV29-1; j_call: TRBJ2-7; cdr3_aa: CSVVWWGTDAYEQYF; cdr3_nt: TGCAGCGTTGTATGGTGGGGGACTGACGCCTACGAGCAGTACTTC
clone_size: -; d_call: TRBD1; v_call: TRBV10-2; j_call: TRBJ1-1; cdr3_aa: CASLPGQGRNTEAFF; cdr3_nt: TGCGCCAGTCTACCGGGACAGGGAAGGAACACTGAAGCTTTCTTT
clone_size: -; d_call: -; v_call: TRBV27; j_call: TRBJ1-2; cdr3_aa: CASSLNSLYGYTF; cdr3_nt: TGTGCCAGCAGTTTAAACTCACTCTATGGCTACACCTTC
clone_size: -; d_call: -; v_call: TRBV27; j_call: TRBJ1-6; cdr3_aa: CASSSGNGVNSPLHF; cdr3_nt: TGTGCCAGCTCGAGCGGGAATGGGGTCAATTCACCCCTCCACTTT
clone_size: -; d_call: TRBD2; v_call: TRBV7-6; j_call: TRBJ2-5; cdr3_aa: CASSSSSGWETQYF; cdr3_nt: TGTGCCAGCAGCTCGTCTAGCGGGTGGGAGACCCAGTACTTC
clone_size: -; d_call: -; v_call: TRBV19; j_call: TRBJ2-6; cdr3_aa: CASRSGANVLTF; cdr3_nt: TGTGCCAGCCGCTCTGGGGCCAACGTCCTGACTTTC
clone_size: -; d_call: TRBD1; v_call: TRBV27; j_call: TRBJ2-5; cdr3_aa: CASSWDSSYQETQYF; cdr3_nt: TGTGCCAGCAGTTGGGACAGCTCGTACCAAGAGACCCAGTACTTC
clone_size: -; d_call: -; v_call: TRBV6-1; j_call: TRBJ1-5; cdr3_aa: CASSEEVPGTYSNQPQHF; cdr3_nt: TGTGCCAGCAGTGAAGAGGTACCAGGGACCTATAGCAATCAGCCCCAGCATTTT
clone_size: -; d_call: -; v_call: TRBV19; j_call: TRBJ1-4; cdr3_aa: CASNDLATNEKLFF; cdr3_nt: TGTGCCAGTAACGACCTTGCAACTAATGAAAAACTGTTTTTT
clone_size: -; d_call: -; v_call: TRBV19; j_call: TRBJ1-1; cdr3_aa: CASYGGRGYAFF; cdr3_nt: TGTGCCAGTTATGGCGGAAGGGGATATGCTTTCTTT
clone_size: -; d_call: TRBD1; v_call: TRBV11-2; j_call: TRBJ2-3; cdr3_aa: CASSLRDRSRTDTQYF; cdr3_nt: TGTGCCAGCAGCCTCCGGGACAGATCTCGCACAGATACGCAGTATTTT
clone_size: -; d_call: -; v_call: TRBV7-6; j_call: TRBJ2-1; cdr3_aa: CASSRLLLSPNEQFF; cdr3_nt: TGTGCCAGCAGCAGACTTCTTCTATCGCCCAATGAGCAGTTCTTC
clone_size: -; d_call: -; v_call: TRBV13; j_call: TRBJ1-2; cdr3_aa: CASSFRTGTNYGYTF; cdr3_nt: TGTGCCAGCAGCTTTAGGACTGGGACTAACTATGGCTACACCTTC
clone_size: -; d_call: -; v_call: TRBV11-2; j_call: TRBJ1-1; cdr3_aa: CASSLEGTQTGMNTEAFF; cdr3_nt: TGTGCCAGCAGCTTAGAAGGTACTCAGACGGGAATGAACACTGAAGCTTTCTTT
clone_size: -; d_call: -; v_call: TRBV30; j_call: TRBJ1-1; cdr3_aa: CAWSVRMNTEAFF; cdr3_nt: TGTGCCTGGAGTGTTCGGATGAACACTGAAGCTTTCTTT
clone_size: -; d_call: -; v_call: TRBV11-2; j_call: TRBJ2-7; cdr3_aa: CASTSRTRSHSYEQYF; cdr3_nt: TGTGCCAGCACCTCCCGAACAAGGTCCCACTCCTACGAGCAGTACTTC
clone_size: -; d_call: -; v_call: TRBV5-5; j_call: TRBJ2-1; cdr3_aa: CASSFGLGGYEQFF; cdr3_nt: TGTGCCAGCAGCTTTGGTCTCGGGGGCTATGAGCAGTTCTTC
clone_size: once; d_call: -; v_call: TRBV19; j_call: TRBJ2-1; cdr3_aa: CASSIGNSYNEQFF; cdr3_nt: TGTGCCAGTAGTATAGGGAACAGCTACAATGAGCAGTTCTTC
clone_size: -; d_call: TRBD1; v_call: TRBV27; j_call: TRBJ1-1; cdr3_aa: CASSTRDREGTEAFF; cdr3_nt: TGTGCCAGCAGTACCCGGGACAGGGAAGGAACTGAAGCTTTCTTT
clone_size: once; d_call: TRBD2; v_call: TRBV27; j_call: TRBJ2-1; cdr3_aa: CASSLSTSGRSGEQFF; cdr3_nt: TGTGCCAGCAGTTTATCGACTAGCGGGAGGAGTGGTGAGCAGTTCTTC
clone_size: few; d_call: -; v_call: TRBV7-9; j_call: TRBJ1-1; cdr3_aa: CASSARVTEAFF; cdr3_nt: TGTGCCAGCAGCGCTAGGGTTACTGAAGCTTTCTTT
clone_size: few; d_call: -; v_call: TRBV7-6; j_call: TRBJ1-1; cdr3_aa: CASSPVLNTEAFF; cdr3_nt: TGTGCCAGCAGCCCAGTTTTGAACACTGAAGCTTTCTTT
clone_size: -; d_call: -; v_call: TRBV5-4; j_call: TRBJ2-2; cdr3_aa: CASSPVAPNTGELFF; cdr3_nt: TGTGCCAGCAGCCCAGTAGCCCCGAACACCGGGGAGCTGTTTTTT
clone_size: -; d_call: -; v_call: TRBV9; j_call: TRBJ2-1; cdr3_aa: CASSVSLAVNEQFF; cdr3_nt: TGTGCCAGCAGCGTAAGTCTCGCAGTCAATGAGCAGTTCTTC
clone_size: -; d_call: TRBD1; v_call: TRBV7-9; j_call: TRBJ1-1; cdr3_aa: CASTALTGDSEAFF; cdr3_nt: TGTGCCAGCACCGCATTGACAGGGGATAGTGAAGCTTTCTTT
clone_size: -; d_call: -; v_call: TRBV30; j_call: TRBJ1-4; cdr3_aa: CAWSGSGGLGEKLFF; cdr3_nt: TGTGCCTGGAGTGGCTCGGGGGGTTTAGGTGAAAAACTGTTTTTT
clone_size: -; d_call: TRBD2; v_call: TRBV19; j_call: TRBJ2-2; cdr3_aa: CASSIDRVLAGDTGELFF; cdr3_nt: TGTGCCAGTAGTATAGATCGGGTACTAGCGGGAGACACCGGGGAGCTGTTTTTT
clone_size: -; d_call: TRBD2; v_call: TRBV5-1; j_call: TRBJ2-1; cdr3_aa: CASSLTLAGSNEQFF; cdr3_nt: TGCGCCAGCAGCTTGACCCTAGCGGGAAGCAATGAGCAGTTCTTC
clone_size: -; d_call: -; v_call: TRBV7-3; j_call: TRBJ1-2; cdr3_aa: CASSRPGAANYGYTF; cdr3_nt: TGTGCCAGCAGCCGACCCGGGGCAGCTAACTATGGCTACACCTTC
clone_size: -; d_call: -; v_call: TRBV19; j_call: TRBJ2-7; cdr3_aa: CASSIGDAPRYEQYF; cdr3_nt: TGTGCCAGTAGTATCGGCGACGCGCCCCGCTACGAGCAGTACTTC
clone_size: -; d_call: -; v_call: TRBV7-9; j_call: TRBJ2-2; cdr3_aa: CASSLGGRLTGELFF; cdr3_nt: TGTGCCAGCAGCTTAGGGGGAAGGCTCACCGGGGAGCTGTTTTTT
clone_size: once; d_call: TRBD2; v_call: TRBV5-1; j_call: TRBJ2-2; cdr3_aa: CASSLGLAANTGELFF; cdr3_nt: TGCGCCAGCAGCCTGGGACTAGCAGCGAACACCGGGGAGCTGTTTTTT
clone_size: -; d_call: TRBD2; v_call: TRBV4-3; j_call: TRBJ2-1; cdr3_aa: CASSPLGGRAYNEQFF; cdr3_nt: TGCGCCAGCAGCCCCCTGGGGGGGAGGGCCTACAATGAGCAGTTCTTC
clone_size: once; d_call: -; v_call: TRBV6-5; j_call: TRBJ2-3; cdr3_aa: CASSPLAARRDTQYF; cdr3_nt: TGTGCCAGCAGCCCTTTAGCGGCTAGGCGAGATACGCAGTATTTT
clone_size: -; d_call: -; v_call: TRBV7-2; j_call: TRBJ2-7; cdr3_aa: CASSLDRTSYEQYF; cdr3_nt: TGTGCCAGCAGCCTAGACAGGACAAGTTACGAGCAGTACTTC
clone_size: -; d_call: TRBD1; v_call: TRBV27; j_call: TRBJ1-2; cdr3_aa: CASSERTGGYGYTF; cdr3_nt: TGTGCCAGCAGTGAGAGGACAGGGGGCTATGGCTACACCTTC
clone_size: -; d_call: TRBD1; v_call: TRBV4-1; j_call: TRBJ2-5; cdr3_aa: CASSQVRDRAQETQYF; cdr3_nt: TGCGCCAGCAGCCAAGTCCGGGACAGAGCCCAAGAGACCCAGTACTTC
clone_size: -; d_call: -; v_call: TRBV27; j_call: TRBJ2-2; cdr3_aa: CASSPSGRTRERPGELFF; cdr3_nt: TGTGCCAGCTCTCCTTCAGGAAGGACCAGAGAACGGCCCGGGGAGCTGTTTTTT
clone_size: -; d_call: -; v_call: TRBV4-1; j_call: TRBJ2-3; cdr3_aa: CASSQADGRIFADTQYF; cdr3_nt: TGCGCCAGCAGCCAAGCGGACGGCCGTATTTTTGCTGATACGCAGTATTTT
clone_size: -; d_call: -; v_call: TRBV5-6; j_call: TRBJ2-3; cdr3_aa: CASGGGGGTDTQYF; cdr3_nt: TGTGCCAGCGGGGGAGGAGGAGGCACAGATACGCAGTATTTT
clone_size: once; d_call: -; v_call: TRBV15; j_call: TRBJ2-3; cdr3_aa: CATRSSRLWDTQYF; cdr3_nt: TGTGCCACGCGGTCTAGCAGGCTTTGGGATACGCAGTATTTT
clone_size: -; d_call: -; v_call: TRBV2; j_call: TRBJ2-5; cdr3_aa: CASSDSQETQYF; cdr3_nt: TGTGCCAGCAGTGACTCTCAAGAGACCCAGTACTTC
clone_size: -; d_call: -; v_call: TRBV28; j_call: TRBJ2-3; cdr3_aa: CASSHRVTDTQYF; cdr3_nt: TGTGCCAGCAGTCACAGGGTTACAGATACGCAGTATTTT
clone_size: -; d_call: TRBD2; v_call: TRBV27; j_call: TRBJ2-1; cdr3_aa: CASSWSGASGNEQFF; cdr3_nt: TGTGCCAGCAGTTGGTCCGGGGCTAGCGGCAATGAGCAGTTCTTC
clone_size: -; d_call: -; v_call: TRBV13; j_call: TRBJ2-3; cdr3_aa: CASSLVRDWTTKIFSTEGTQYF; cdr3_nt: TGTGCCAGCAGCTTAGTCCGGGACTGGACAACCAAGATATTTAGCACAGAGGGTACGCAGTATTTT
clone_size: -; d_call: -; v_call: TRBV30; j_call: TRBJ1-5; cdr3_aa: CAWGLGNSNQPQHF; cdr3_nt: TGTGCCTGGGGGTTAGGTAATAGCAATCAGCCCCAGCATTTT
clone_size: -; d_call: -; v_call: TRBV19; j_call: TRBJ1-5; cdr3_aa: CASQGFNQPQHF; cdr3_nt: TGTGCCAGCCAGGGGTTCAATCAGCCCCAGCATTTT